The 23 T cell receptor beta chains in this list originate from one sample, sequenced in a study of molecular identifiers for immune sequencing clone quantification. MiXCR was run by TCRdb on the PCR reads, yielding one entry per CDR3 protein. Seen here are tens of thousands of distinct CDR3 sequences, 15% to 20% observed once, and the top ten hold 0.99%. The sequencing sample was made of naive CD8+ T cells from blood, with Jurkat cell RNA spiked in. Stated subset: FACS-sorted CD8+CD4-CCR7+CD45RA+ naive T cells. The receptors shown here come from a human donor in good health. Some libraries in this study had Jurkat cell RNA spiked in.

In its sample, this clonotype ranks as medium-sized. This chain uses TRBV27 with TRBJ1-4; the match to TRBD1 covers 7 bases. This CDR3 has 16 amino acids. J was trimmed by 12 bases and V by 4 bases; bases with no gene match: 17. Germline CDR1 is MNHEY and CDR2 is SMNVEV (reference sequence). CDR3 nucleotides: TGTGCCAGCAGTTCGAAGACCGGGACAGCGCGTGGGGAACTGTTTTTT. It specifies CASSSKTGTARGELFF.

On this clonotype itself: One end of the junction does not line up with germline, which may come from a read error. The chain recombines TRBV6-2 or TRBV6-3 with TRBJ2-7; 9 positions agree with TRBD2. Germline V gene sequence: CDR1 MNHEY, CDR2 SVGEGT. The CDR3 runs 15 residues. CDR3 protein: CGSGYLASGAYEQYF. CDR3 nucleotide sequence: TGTGGCAGCGGTTACTTGGCTAGCGGGGCCTACGAGCAGTACTTC.

This clonotype was picked up a small number of times. Just one base apart from a much larger clone, this may be a read error. The V and J genes are TRBV7-2 and TRBJ2-7, with 7 bases matching TRBD1. V shed 8 bases and J 4 bases; nucleotides not matched to a gene: 14. The germline V gene has CDR1 SGHTA and CDR2 FQGNSA. The CDR3 has 15 residues. The CDR3 spells CASRVGTDAIYEQYF. The CDR3 nucleotides read TGTGCCAGCCGGGTAGGGACAGATGCTATATACGAGCAGTACTTC.

Remarks on this clonotype: Given a much more abundant clone one base away, this may be a read error. This CDR3 is missing its conserved last phenylalanine or tryptophan, likely due to a read error. V and J are TRBV5-6 and TRBJ1-2; TRBD1 agrees at 9 bases. The V gene end was trimmed by 2 bases and the J gene end by 4 bases; junction bases not matched to a gene: 3. The CDR3 totals 14 residues. CDR1 is SGHDT and CDR2 is YYEEEE in the germline V gene. CDR3: CASSLRDRAYGYTL. The CDR3 bases are TGTGCCAGCAGCTTAAGGGACAGGGCCTATGGCTACACCCTC.

The CDR3 bases are TGTGCCAGCAGTCTAATTTACGAGCAGTACTTC. This encodes CASSLIYEQYF. The V and J genes are TRBV6-2 or TRBV6-3 and TRBJ2-7; D uncertain. The CDR3 is 11 residues long. V was shortened by 5 bases and J by 4 bases, with 6 bases between the two germline ends. Germline assignment: CDR1 MNHEY and CDR2 SVGEGT.

The chain combines TRBV5-3 with TRBJ2-7, with D maybe TRBD2 (5 bases). TRBV5-3 carries the ORF label, with uncertain function. The CDR3 is 12 amino acids. V gave up 9 bases and J gave up 4 bases, with 14 bases separating them. The chain's CDR3 is CANSYGVYEQYF. In DNA form, the CDR3 reads TGTGCCAACAGCTACGGGGTTTACGAGCAGTACTTC.

This rearrangement joins TRBV11-2 to TRBJ2-7; D perhaps matches TRBD1 (7 bases). V shed 2 bases and J shed 4 bases, with 9 bases lying between them. CDR3 length: 13 residues. Per the germline V gene, CDR1 is SGHAT and CDR2 is FQNNGV. CDR3 in amino acids: CASSLSGGYEQYF. CDR3 DNA sequence: TGTGCCAGCAGCTTATCAGGGGGGTACGAGCAGTACTTC.

This clonotype occurred many times. The gene calls are TRBV9 and TRBJ2-7; tentatively, D is TRBD1 (6 bases). The CDR3 is 16 amino acids. Trimming took off 0 bases at V and 3 bases at J, with 16 bases between the two ends. The germline V gene has CDR1 SGDLS and CDR2 YYNGEE. The CDR3 nucleotides read TGTGCCAGCAGCGTAGGTTTTGGGGGCCTCGGCTACGAGCAGTACTTC. Protein: CASSVGFGGLGYEQYF.

This clonotype was recorded many times. The rearrangement joins TRBV20-1 to TRBJ2-3; 9 nucleotides align to TRBD1. This CDR3 contains 18 residues. V trimming: 2 bases; J trimming: 8 bases; junction bases outside the gene matches: 20. The V gene's germline CDR1 is DFQATT and CDR2 SNEGSKA (reference sequence). The CDR3 coding sequence is TGCAGTGCTAGACTTGCCGGGACAGGGTATGATTCCTCGGGTACGCAGTATTTT. It translates to CSARLAGTGYDSSGTQYF.

This clonotype is medium-sized within its sample. This chain links TRBV6-5 with TRBJ1-5; D unclear. CDR1 is MNHEY, CDR2 SVGAGI, per germline. The CDR3 length is 13 residues. Trimming pared 8 bases from V and 6 bases from J, leaving 14 bases between. This chain's CDR3 is CASFPQEGQPQHF. CDR3 in DNA: TGTGCCAGCTTTCCCCAAGAGGGTCAGCCCCAGCATTTT.

This clonotype was counted at least ten times. This chain joins TRBV10-2 and TRBJ2-3, with D tentatively TRBD2 (5 bases). The CDR3 has 15 residues. The germline V gene has CDR1 WSHSY and CDR2 SAAADI. The germline V and J ends were trimmed by 5 bases and 3 bases, with 15 bases remaining between them. CDR3 sequence: CASSSASILTDTQYF. CDR3 DNA sequence: TGCGCCAGCAGTTCCGCTAGCATATTAACAGATACGCAGTATTTT.

This clonotype has only a few counts. The chain couples TRBV2 to TRBJ1-2, with TRBD1 matching over 8 bases. The CDR3 length is 17 residues. Per the germline V gene, CDR1 is SNHLY and CDR2 is FYNNEI. With V trimmed by 6 bases and J by 0 bases, 12 bases remained unmatched. This chain's CDR3 is CASRQPGQEKTNYGYTF. CDR3 bases: TGTGCCAGCAGGCAACCGGGACAGGAGAAAACTAACTATGGCTACACCTTC.

The sample holds many counts of this clonotype. The rearrangement links TRBV4-1 to TRBJ1-5; D unclear. This CDR3 spans 15 amino acids. Trimming left V 3 bases short and J 3 bases short, with 12 bases between. Germline-derived CDR1 and CDR2 are MGHRA and YSYEKL. The CDR3 loop reads CASSQIEGSNQPQHF. CDR3 nucleotide sequence: TGCGCCAGCAGCCAGATCGAGGGATCCAATCAGCCCCAGCATTTT.

This clonotype was detected ten times or more. The chain employs TRBV30 and TRBJ2-3, with a tentative D call TRBD2 (6 bases). With 0 bases removed from V and 6 bases from J, the gap between germline ends came to 16 bases. The CDR3 loop spans 15 amino acids. Germline CDR1 and CDR2: GTSNPN and SVGIG (reference sequence). Here the CDR3 reads CAWSVGSQGRDTQYF. In DNA, the CDR3 is TGTGCCTGGAGTGTAGGGTCACAAGGGAGGGATACGCAGTATTTT.

About this clonotype itself: This may be a read error, as it is one base from a much larger clone. The genes are TRBV3-1 and TRBJ1-5; 10 positions match TRBD1. V gave up 5 bases and J gave up 5 bases; unmatched junction bases: 3. The length of the CDR3 is 14 residues. Germline CDR1 is LGHDT and CDR2 is YNNKEL (reference sequence). The CDR3: CASSGGTGDQPQHF. CDR3 nucleotides: TGTGCCAGCAGCGGTGGGACAGGGGATCAGCCCCAGCATTTT. Supplemented by reference TRBV3-1 and TRBJ1-5, the full variable domain reads DTAVSQTPKYLVTQMGNDKSIKCEQNLGHDTMYWYKQDSKKFLKIMFSYNNKELIINETVPNRFSPKSPDKAHLNLHINSLELGDSAVYFCASSGGTGDQPQHFGDGTRLSIL.

Comment on this clonotype: This clone may be a read error of a much larger clone one base away. V and J are TRBV5-3 and TRBJ1-5, with D uncertain. TRBV5-3 is marked as an open reading frame, function uncertain. The CDR3 runs 12 residues. V was pared by 8 bases and J by 4 bases, with 10 bases between. In DNA, the CDR3 is TGTGCCAGCGGCTTGGAGAATCAGCCCCAGCATTTT. Translation: CASGLENQPQHF.

In its sample, this clonotype was seen a few times. V gene TRBV27 combines with J gene TRBJ2-1; D is undetermined. This CDR3 region has 13 residues. V was trimmed by 6 bases and J by 5 bases, leaving 11 bases between them. Germline-derived CDR1 and CDR2 are MNHEY and SMNVEV (reference sequence). The CDR3 DNA reads TGTGCCAGCAGGCGCTCGAAGAACAATGAGCAGTTCTTC. Translating it yields CASRRSKNNEQFF.

This clonotype was observed many times. This chain uses TRBV28 with TRBJ2-2; 13 nucleotides match TRBD2. Germline V CDR1 and CDR2: MDHEN, SYDVKM. After removal of 5 bases from V and 7 bases from J, the junction contained 7 bases not matched to a gene. The CDR3 covers 16 residues. The CDR3 loop reads CASSTWTSGSRGELFF. Written as DNA, the CDR3 is TGTGCCAGCAGTACCTGGACTAGCGGGAGTCGCGGGGAGCTGTTTTTT. The full variable domain, its missing parts supplied by reference TRBV28 and TRBJ2-2, is DVKVTQSSRYLVKRTGEKVFLECVQDMDHENMFWYRQDPGLGLRLIYFSYDVKMKEKGDIPEGYSVSREKKERFSLILESASTNQTSMYLCASSTWTSGSRGELFFGEGSRLTVL.

The chain uses TRBV28 and TRBJ2-1; no firm D call. The length of the CDR3 is 15 residues. V lost 5 bases and J 0 bases, leaving 11 bases between the germline ends. Germline V lookup: CDR1 MDHEN, CDR2 SYDVKM. As DNA, the CDR3 is TGTGCCAGCAGTCCACGACCGAGCTCCTACAATGAGCAGTTCTTC. Its protein product is CASSPRPSSYNEQFF.

As concerns this clonotype: Relative to the germline gene, one junction end is altered; a read error may explain this. This sequence joins TRBV9 and TRBJ2-2; D assignment may be TRBD1 or TRBD2 (5 bases each). Germline V gives CDR1 SGDLS, CDR2 YYNGEE. This CDR3 has 16 residues. The CDR3 loop reads CASSAFDSYNTGEPVF. CDR3 DNA: TGTGCCAGCAGCGCTTTCGACAGTTACAATACCGGGGAGCCGGTTTTT.

Comment on this clonotype: A read error may explain this, as a much larger clone is one base away. The chain is built from TRBV7-9 and TRBJ2-3; perhaps TRBD1 as D (6 bases). CDR1 SEHNR and CDR2 FQNEAQ come from the germline V gene (reference sequence). The CDR3 covers 11 residues. CDR3 coding DNA: TGTGCCAGCGGGGGCACAGATACGCGGTATTTT. This codes for CASGGTDTRYF.

This clonotype has at least ten counts. The rearrangement joins TRBV10-2 to TRBJ2-7; the D gene is possibly TRBD2 (6 bases). CDR3 size: 15 residues. The germline V and J ends were trimmed by 6 bases and 0 bases, with 15 bases remaining between them. CDR1 and CDR2 from the germline V gene are WSHSY and SAAADI. CDR3 nucleotide sequence: TGCGCCAGCAGCGCCGATGTAGCGGCCTCCTACGAGCAGTACTTC. Translation: CASSADVAASYEQYF.

This clonotype has a count of ten or more. CDR3 region: CSARDQGYTEAFF. Here the CDR3 DNA reads TGCAGTGCTAGAGATCAGGGCTACACTGAAGCTTTCTTT. The rearrangement uses TRBV20-1 and TRBJ1-1; D possibly corresponds to TRBD1 (5 bases). The CDR3 consists of 13 residues. Trimming left V 0 bases short and J 3 bases short, with 8 bases between. The germline V gene encodes CDR1 DFQATT and CDR2 SNEGSKA (reference sequence).